This record covers a single T cell receptor beta chain. V was cut by 6 bases and J by 4 bases, with 21 bases left in between. The germline V gene has CDR1 SQVTM and CDR2 ANQGSEA. The CDR3 runs 15 residues. These data are taken from a study of blood T cell repertoires in COVID-19. Study overall: COVID-19 samples, acute and convalescent, were from the United States, Italy and Spain. Sample material is recorded as cDNA or gDNA derived from T cells, B-cell-depleted T cells, or PBMCs.

Sequencing was performed with immunoSEQ multiplex PCR; in TCRdb, only in-frame clones are kept and a portion is missing. Of over 350,000 clones in the sample, approximately 88% were seen once. Everyone who took part was roughly 18 to 100 years old, and they came from about 23 US areas. Allocation to cohorts depended on clinical history reported by the participants. This sequence originates from a woman younger than 45 with acute COVID-19. Source material: PBMCs or T cells enriched from blood (not recorded which). This chain joins TRBV29-1 and TRBJ1-2, with D perhaps TRBD1 (5 bases). CDR3 residues: CSVRSRIDSRYGYTF. The CDR3 DNA reads as TGCAGCGTGCGCTCCCGAATTGACAGTCGCTATGGCTACACCTTC.